These 23 T cell receptor beta chains originate from one sample sequenced in a study of blood T cell repertoires in COVID-19. The assay was immunoSEQ multiplex PCR, and TCRdb's table has in-frame clones only and misses some. The sample holds approximately 190,000 clones, 82% seen once. Material: peripheral blood. Receptors originate from a woman aged 55-75 years with COVID-19, enrolled during active disease.

This chain uses TRBV7-8 with TRBJ1-6, with 9 bases matching TRBD1. The ends lost 6 bases at V and 0 bases at J; junction bases unmatched: 9. The CDR3 is made up of 18 amino acids. Per germline, CDR1 SGHVS and CDR2 FQNEAQ. The CDR3 region is CASSFTGTGSSYNSPLHF. Written as DNA, the CDR3 is TGTGCCAGCAGTTTTACCGGGACAGGGAGCTCCTATAATTCACCCCTCCACTTT.

This chain uses TRBV29-1 with TRBJ1-5; tentatively, D is TRBD1 (5 bases). Germline assignment: CDR1 SQVTM and CDR2 ANQGSEA. V was clipped by 5 bases and J by 2 bases, with 16 bases between them. The CDR3 contains 15 residues. The CDR3 sequence: CSVSNGGSGNQPQHF. Written as DNA, the CDR3 is TGCAGCGTTTCGAACGGGGGGAGCGGCAATCAGCCCCAGCATTTT.

CDR3 amino acids: CASRQDGGNYGYTF. CDR3 nucleotide sequence: TGCGCCAGCAGGCAGGACGGAGGTAACTATGGCTACACCTTC. The chain joins TRBV5-1 to TRBJ1-2; no definite D call. The CDR3 extends over 14 amino acids. V was clipped by 5 bases and J by 1 base, with 12 bases between them. Germline V gene lookup returns CDR1 SGHRS and CDR2 YFSETQ.

V is TRBV6-4 and J is TRBJ1-5; D is perhaps TRBD1 (5 bases). The length of the CDR3 is 15 residues. The germline V and J ends were trimmed by 6 bases and 0 bases, with 12 bases remaining between them. Germline CDR1 reads MRHNA; CDR2 reads SNTAGT. The CDR3 DNA reads as TGTGCCAGCAGGGGGGGGGAAGATAGCAATCAGCCCCAGCATTTT. Translated: CASRGGEDSNQPQHF.

The chain carries TRBV14 and TRBJ1-1; the D gene is possibly TRBD1 (5 bases). Per the germline V gene, CDR1 is SGHDN and CDR2 is FVKESK. The CDR3 is 16 amino acids. The V end was cut by 4 bases, the J end by 3 bases, with 18 bases between. The DNA of the CDR3 is TGTGCCAGCAGCCCCAGGGAGGGGACTTGGGACACTGAAGCTTTCTTT. Its translation is CASSPREGTWDTEAFF.

The CDR3 region has the DNA TGTGCCAGCAGCACAGGGTTCTCTGGGGCCAACGTCCTGACTTTC. Translated, it gives CASSTGFSGANVLTF. The chain links TRBV2 to TRBJ2-6; possible D gene TRBD1, 6 bases. Germline V CDR1 and CDR2: SNHLY, FYNNEI. The CDR3 contains 15 residues. V was shortened by 6 bases and J by 0 bases, with 9 bases between the two germline ends.

This clone has more than one count but fewer than ten. The chain uses TRBV19 and TRBJ1-5; D gene unclear. The germline V gene has CDR1 LNHDA and CDR2 SQIVND (reference sequence). The CDR3 spans 15 residues. V lost 4 bases and J 7 bases, leaving 17 bases between the germline ends. The CDR3 is CASSNEGFGSQPQHF. The DNA for the CDR3 is TGTGCCAGTAGTAACGAGGGTTTCGGGAGCCAGCCCCAGCATTTT.

CDR3 region: CASSSSTGREQYF. Here the CDR3 DNA reads TGTGCCAGCAGTTCATCGACAGGACGCGAGCAGTACTTC. The J gene is TRBJ2-7, the V gene TRBV12-3 or TRBV12-4, with TRBD1 as a possible D gene (6 bases). V was clipped by 4 bases and J by 6 bases, with 13 bases between them. The CDR3 is 13 amino acids.

This clone came up a few times. The same CDR3 is also encoded by other DNA sequences in this sample. The chain is built from TRBV11-2 and TRBJ2-1, with a possible D match to TRBD2 (6 bases). Germline CDR1 SGHAT, CDR2 FQNNGV. This CDR3 has 15 residues. V lost 1 base and J 4 bases, leaving 11 bases between the germline ends. This CDR3 is CASSLVGGAYNEQFF. DNA of the CDR3: TGTGCCAGCAGCTTAGTTGGCGGGGCATACAATGAGCAGTTCTTC.

This clone is a singleton in its sample. The gene calls are TRBV29-1 and TRBJ1-1, with 7 bases that match TRBD1. The CDR3 covers 13 residues. V lost 4 bases, J lost 4 bases, and 6 bases stayed unmatched. Per the germline V gene, CDR1 is SQVTM and CDR2 is ANQGSEA. CDR3 sequence reads: CSVGGGQGTEAFF. CDR3 coding DNA: TGCAGCGTTGGAGGGGGCCAGGGCACTGAAGCTTTCTTT. The variable domain in full, with the rest retrieved from reference TRBV29-1 and TRBJ1-1, is SAVISQKPSRDICQRGTSLTIQCQVDSQVTMMFWYRQQPGQSLTLIATANQGSEATYESGFVIDKFPISRPNLTFSTLTVSNMSPEDSSIYLCSVGGGQGTEAFFGQGTRLTVV.

This sequence joins TRBV29-1 and TRBJ1-1, with 7 positions matching TRBD1. The CDR3 length is 12 residues. V trimming: 7 bases; J trimming: 0 bases; junction bases outside the gene matches: 2. CDR1 and CDR2 from the germline V gene are SQVTM and ANQGSEA. CDR3 region: CSAGQMNTEAFF. The CDR3, as DNA: TGCAGCGCGGGACAGATGAACACTGAAGCTTTCTTT.

The V and J genes are TRBV7-9 and TRBJ2-1, with TRBD2 matching 10 bases. CDR1 and CDR2 (germline): SEHNR, FQNEAQ (reference sequence). CDR3 size: 16 residues. After removal of 6 bases from V and 6 bases from J, the junction contained 11 bases not matched to a gene. The chain's CDR3 is CASRVEAGGPGNEQFF. The CDR3 coding sequence is TGTGCCAGCAGAGTCGAAGCGGGAGGGCCGGGCAATGAGCAGTTCTTC.

V is TRBV30 and J is TRBJ2-7; perhaps TRBD1 as D (6 bases). The CDR3 runs 12 residues. Trimming took 4 bases from V and 2 from J, leaving 9 bases between them. Germline CDR1 is GTSNPN and CDR2 is SVGIG (reference sequence). This CDR3 reads CAWIGGTYEQYF. The CDR3 DNA reads TGTGCCTGGATAGGGGGAACCTACGAGCAGTACTTC.

The J gene is TRBJ2-1, the V gene TRBV7-3; maybe TRBD1 (5 bases). Germline values: CDR1 SGHTA, CDR2 FQGTGA. The CDR3 contains 15 residues. V lost 8 bases, J lost 6 bases, and 20 bases lay in between. The CDR3 here is CASRAPQGGPNEQFF. The DNA of the CDR3 is TGTGCCAGCCGGGCCCCTCAGGGTGGACCCAATGAGCAGTTCTTC.

The genes are TRBV5-4 and TRBJ1-2; possibly TRBD1 for D (6 bases). In germline, CDR1 is SGHNT, CDR2 YYREEE (reference sequence). V was pared by 5 bases and J by 3 bases, with 17 bases between. This CDR3 comprises 15 residues. The CDR3, as DNA: TGTGCCAGCAGACACGAAGTGGGGGCAGACTATGGCTACACCTTC. It encodes CASRHEVGADYGYTF.

This sequence joins TRBV28 and TRBJ1-5, with no clear D. This CDR3 spans 15 amino acids. V was clipped by 4 bases and J by 0 bases, with 10 bases between them. Germline V gives CDR1 MDHEN, CDR2 SYDVKM. CDR3 sequence (DNA): TGTGCCAGCAGTTACCTCCTAGATAGCAATCAGCCCCAGCATTTT. It is translated as CASSYLLDSNQPQHF.

The chain carries TRBV18 and TRBJ1-5; D may be TRBD1 (5 bases). The germline V and J ends were trimmed by 5 bases and 6 bases, with 14 bases remaining between them. Germline V lookup: CDR1 KGHSH, CDR2 LQKENI. This CDR3 spans 14 amino acids. CDR3 residues: CASSTEGAGQPQHF. The CDR3 bases are TGTGCCAGCTCAACGGAAGGGGCAGGTCAGCCCCAGCATTTT.

The CDR3: CATSDLGGGTYNEQFF. The CDR3 DNA reads as TGTGCCACCAGTGATTTAGGCGGGGGGACCTACAATGAGCAGTTCTTC. This sequence joins TRBV24-1 and TRBJ2-1; 8 bases agree with TRBD2. In germline, CDR1 is KGHDR, CDR2 SFDVKD. Unmatched junction bases numbered 3, after V lost 1 base and J lost 2 bases. CDR3 length equals 16 residues.

This clone appeared a few times. The chain joins TRBV10-1 to TRBJ2-1; D unresolved. V was trimmed by 0 bases and J by 8 bases, leaving 8 bases between them. From germline, CDR1 is WNHNN and CDR2 SYGVQD (reference sequence). This CDR3 spans 13 amino acids. In DNA form, the CDR3 reads TGCGCCAGCAGTGAGTCCGGCCGGGATGAGCAGTTCTTC. Translated: CASSESGRDEQFF.

The chain is built from TRBV27 and TRBJ2-1, with 8 bases identical to TRBD2. The CDR3 extends over 14 amino acids. Germline lookup yields CDR1 MNHEY and CDR2 SMNVEV (reference sequence). With 6 bases clipped from V and 6 bases from J, the junction kept 7 bases outside the gene matches. DNA of the CDR3: TGTGCCAGCAGAAAAGTAGCGGGACTCAATGAGCAGTTCTTC. Translating it yields CASRKVAGLNEQFF.

This clone was picked up a small number of times. The chain has TRBV10-3 and TRBJ1-5, with D possibly being TRBD1 (5 bases). Germline V lookup: CDR1 ENHRY, CDR2 SYGVKD. CDR3 size: 15 residues. V lost 3 bases and J lost 2, with 11 bases in between. CDR3 amino acids: CAISEIVGGNQPQHF. CDR3 nucleotide sequence: TGTGCCATCAGTGAAATAGTAGGGGGCAATCAGCCCCAGCATTTT.

In this sample, this clone turned up once. This chain uses TRBV24-1 with TRBJ2-5, with 7 bases lining up with TRBD1. The CDR3 loop spans 14 amino acids. V dropped 4 bases and J dropped 2; count of bases not matched to a gene: 3. Germline assignment: CDR1 KGHDR and CDR2 SFDVKD. Here the CDR3 DNA reads TGTGCCACCAGTGACCGGACAGGACAAGAGACCCAGTACTTC. This encodes CATSDRTGQETQYF.

The V call is TRBV7-8, the J call TRBJ2-3; 8 positions match TRBD2. The junction had 7 bases not matched to a gene; V was cut back by 7 bases and J by 1 base. Germline V gives CDR1 SGHVS, CDR2 FQNEAQ. The CDR3 spans 15 residues. The CDR3 DNA is TGTGCCAGCACGGCGACTAGCGTCCGCACAGATACGCAGTATTTT. The encoded protein is CASTATSVRTDTQYF.